This T cell receptor (beta chain) stems from a study of shared clonotypes between healthy human individuals. Study-level background: Donors had three CD4 naive, three CD4 memory, two CD8 naive and one CD8 memory plate apiece.

Germline CDR1 reads MNHEY; CDR2 reads SMNVEV (reference sequence). Trimming pared 5 bases from V and 0 bases from J, leaving 17 bases between. The CDR3 is made up of 16 amino acids. Sequencing used immunoSEQ multiplex PCR; TCRdb keeps in-frame clones, though not all of them. The sample includes 2,500,000 or so clones, approximately 92% of them seen just once. The receptor's source is a man between 18 and 35 years old in good health. The rearrangement uses TRBV27 and TRBJ2-7; weak D call: TRBD1 (6 bases). Sequencing was performed on naive CD4+ T cells sorted from blood. Described subset: CD45RA+ positively selected. The DNA for the CDR3 is TGTGCCAGCAGTGGGGGTGTCGGGACATACTCCTACGAGCAGTACTTC. Translating it yields CASSGGVGTYSYEQYF.